This T cell receptor (beta chain) was recovered during a study of regulatory T cells in long-lasting Graves disease. Both iRepertoire HTBI primers and Arm-PCR of CDR3 regions were used to build the TCR beta libraries. TCRdb processed the multiplex PCR reads anew with MiXCR; each CDR3 protein has one entry. The sample yields hundreds of thousands of distinct CDR3 sequences, roughly 20% seen once. The CDR3 length is 15 residues. Per the germline V gene, CDR1 is SGHTA and CDR2 is FQGTGA. Sample time point: persistent/refractory GD, antithyroid drugs over 5 years with positive TRAb. The TCR library was made from RNA extracted from PBMCs. This clonotype was seen a single time. This may come from a read error, since a much larger clone is one base off.

The chain joins TRBV7-3 to TRBJ2-7; TRBD1 is a possible D gene (5 bases). This clonotype was sampled from a female donor with Graves disease. The specimen was peripheral blood mononuclear cells (PBMCs), collected when the disease was refractory, from a patient treated with antithyroid drugs. The CDR3 region is CASSLTGARSDEQCF. Here the CDR3 DNA reads TGTGCCAGCAGCTTAACAGGGGCAAGGAGCGACGAGCAGTGCTTC.